The 23 T cell receptor beta chains presented below share a single source sample, sequenced in a study of T cell repertoires in cytomegalovirus infection. MiXCR, run by TCRdb on the reads, gives a single entry per CDR3 protein. The sample lists 140,000 to 150,000 distinct CDR3 sequences, roughly 32% seen once, with roughly 51% in the top ten. These receptors' antigens are unknown. The sample here was CD8+ T cells from cultured PBMCs, taken from culture after CMV antigen stimulation. These receptors originate from a human donor in good health (CMV status not recorded). Some clones in this sample may be carry-over from other donors' samples.

V and J are TRBV6-1 and TRBJ1-1; D is uncertain. CDR3 size: 14 residues. The ends were cut back, 4 bases at V and 0 bases at J, with 9 bases in the middle. The germline gives CDR1 MNHNS, CDR2 SASEGT. This CDR3 is CASSALDVNTEAFF. DNA of the CDR3: TGTGCCAGCAGTGCCCTGGATGTGAACACTGAAGCTTTCTTT.

This clonotype turned up a few times. For the CDR3, the DNA is TGTGCCAGCAGTGAGGACACCGGGGTACTAACATACGAGCAGTACTTC. Protein product: CASSEDTGVLTYEQYF. The chain joins TRBV2 to TRBJ2-7; D assignment may be TRBD1 or TRBD2 (5 bases each). Germline V gene lookup returns CDR1 SNHLY and CDR2 FYNNEI. The length of the CDR3 is 16 residues. The ends were cut back, 3 bases at V and 4 bases at J, with 19 bases in the middle. Supplemented by reference TRBV2 and TRBJ2-7, the full variable domain reads EPEVTQTPSHQVTQMGQEVILRCVPISNHLYFYWYRQILGQKVEFLVSFYNNEISEKSEIFDDQFSVERPDGSNFTLKIRSTKLEDSAMYFCASSEDTGVLTYEQYFGPGTRLTVT.

The J gene is TRBJ1-5, the V gene TRBV6-8; D gene unclear. CDR3 length: 16 residues. CDR1 and CDR2 from the germline V gene are MNHGY and SAAAGT. V lost 0 bases to trimming and J lost 0 bases, with 9 bases between them. The CDR3 protein is CASSYSADYSNQPQHF. DNA of the CDR3: TGTGCCAGCAGTTACTCGGCTGATTATAGCAATCAGCCCCAGCATTTT.

This clonotype was seen repeatedly, ten times or more. This chain connects TRBV5-1 to TRBJ2-7, with 7 bases lining up with TRBD1. V lost 0 bases and J lost 3; bases outside the gene matches: 9. The CDR3 is 16 residues long. Germline V CDR1 and CDR2: SGHRS, YFSETQ. The CDR3 sequence: CASSLDGDSNNYEQYF. For the CDR3, the DNA is TGCGCCAGCAGCTTGGACGGGGACAGCAATAACTACGAGCAGTACTTC.

This clonotype was counted ten times or more. The chain couples TRBV20-1 to TRBJ2-5, with a tentative D call TRBD2 (6 bases). Germline values: CDR1 DFQATT, CDR2 SNEGSKA (reference sequence). V dropped 4 bases and J dropped 0 bases, with 9 bases sitting between them. This CDR3 region has 13 residues. CDR3 nucleotides: TGCAGTGCTATGGGCGGGAACCAAGAGACCCAGTACTTC. This gives the protein CSAMGGNQETQYF.

This clonotype was recorded a few times. The chain combines TRBV6-1 with TRBJ2-2; TRBD2 aligns across 12 bases. The ends lost 5 bases at V and 0 bases at J; junction bases unmatched: 4. Germline CDR1 is MNHNS and CDR2 is SASEGT. The CDR3 is 17 amino acids. This CDR3 is CASSLSSGGANTGELFF. As DNA, the CDR3 is TGTGCCAGCAGTCTATCTAGCGGGGGGGCGAACACCGGGGAGCTGTTTTTT.

This clonotype appeared once. This chain connects TRBV7-6 to TRBJ2-7; D not resolved. The CDR3 consists of 15 residues. Trimming took off 5 bases at V and 2 bases at J, with 16 bases between the two ends. The germline V gene encodes CDR1 SGHVS and CDR2 FNYEAQ. The CDR3 nucleotides are TGTGCCAGCAGCCAGCTGCCAGAAGTGGCCTACGAGCAGTACTTC. This encodes CASSQLPEVAYEQYF. Full variable domain (outside the CDR3, taken from reference TRBV7-6 and TRBJ2-7): GAGVSQSPRYKVTKRGQDVALRCDPISGHVSLYWYRQALGQGPEFLTYFNYEAQQDKSGLPNDRFSAERPEGSISTLTIQRTEQRDSAMYRCASSQLPEVAYEQYFGPGTRLTVT.

The sample holds a few counts of this clonotype. The chain combines TRBV7-8 with TRBJ2-7, with unresolved D. The CDR3 contains 14 residues. Looked up from germline, CDR1 is SGHVS and CDR2 is FQNEAQ. V dropped 1 base and J dropped 3 bases, with 10 bases sitting between them. DNA of the CDR3: TGTGCCAGCAGCTTAGACCCTAGGAACTACGAGCAGTACTTC. Translated: CASSLDPRNYEQYF.

At least ten counts were recorded for this clonotype. This chain connects TRBV3-1 to TRBJ2-3; D gene unclear. V was trimmed by 2 bases and J by 4 bases, leaving 16 bases between them. CDR3 size: 16 residues. Germline values: CDR1 LGHDT, CDR2 YNNKEL (reference sequence). CDR3 in DNA: TGTGCCAGCAGCCAAACGGACGGCCGCGGAGCAGATACGCAGTATTTT. This gives the protein CASSQTDGRGADTQYF.

This clonotype was seen only a few times. V is TRBV12-3 or TRBV12-4 and J is TRBJ2-5; the D gene is possibly TRBD1 (6 bases). Trimming took off 3 bases at V and 2 bases at J, with 19 bases between the two ends. This CDR3 has 17 residues. CDR3 DNA: TGTGCCAGCAGTTTGGGGGCCCCTGGGGGAGCTCAAGAGACCCAGTACTTC. This gives the protein CASSLGAPGGAQETQYF.

The rearrangement uses TRBV28 and TRBJ2-7; TRBD2 aligns across 7 bases. The CDR3 runs 14 residues. The V gene end was trimmed by 3 bases and the J gene end by 2 bases; junction bases not matched to a gene: 4. Germline CDR1 MDHEN, CDR2 SYDVKM. The CDR3 reads CASSFSRGAYEQYF. The CDR3 nucleotides read TGTGCCAGCAGTTTTTCCCGGGGGGCCTACGAGCAGTACTTC.

This clonotype is a singleton in its sample. This rearrangement joins TRBV27 to TRBJ2-3; D remains ambiguous. The CDR3 contains 19 residues. Trimming took off 3 bases at V and 0 bases at J, with 22 bases between the two ends. Germline lookup yields CDR1 MNHEY and CDR2 SMNVEV (reference sequence). This chain's CDR3 is CASSFNIAFRSTSTDTQYF. In DNA form, the CDR3 reads TGTGCCAGCAGTTTCAATATCGCTTTTAGATCCACTAGCACAGATACGCAGTATTTT.

This clonotype was observed a few times. The V gene is TRBV19, the J gene TRBJ1-5; D remains ambiguous. Germline lookup yields CDR1 LNHDA and CDR2 SQIVND (reference sequence). The CDR3 runs to 12 residues. V was shortened by 7 bases and J by 1 base, with 5 bases between the two germline ends. For the CDR3, the DNA is TGTGCCAGTAAAGGGAGCAATCAGCCCCAGCATTTT. This codes for CASKGSNQPQHF.

This sequence joins TRBV3-1 and TRBJ2-2; a weak D match, TRBD2 (5 bases). V was pared by 1 base and J by 6 bases, with 6 bases between. The germline V gene has CDR1 LGHDT and CDR2 YNNKEL (reference sequence). The CDR3 runs to 13 residues. The DNA for the CDR3 is TGTGCCAGCAGCCAAGCGGGGTCCGGGGAGCTGTTTTTT. Amino acids: CASSQAGSGELFF.

The chain is built from TRBV27 and TRBJ2-1; unclear D gene. The germline V gene has CDR1 MNHEY and CDR2 SMNVEV (reference sequence). The V end lost 2 bases, the J end lost 7 bases, and 12 bases lay between the germline ends. This CDR3 is built from 14 residues. CDR3 sequence (DNA): TGTGCCAGCAGTTTAACGACGATGGGGAATGAGCAGTTCTTC. This gives the protein CASSLTTMGNEQFF.

The rearrangement joins TRBV6-5 to TRBJ2-3; D is unclear. Germline assignment: CDR1 MNHEY and CDR2 SVGAGI. Deletions cut 0 bases from V and 6 bases from J, with 10 bases between. CDR3 size: 14 residues. The CDR3 loop reads CASSYSAPGDTQYF. The CDR3 DNA sequence: TGTGCCAGCAGTTACTCAGCCCCTGGGGATACGCAGTATTTT.

The chain combines TRBV20-1 with TRBJ2-1, with D perhaps assigned TRBD1 or TRBD2 (5 bases each). V was clipped by 0 bases and J by 0 bases, with 12 bases between them. This CDR3 has 16 residues. Germline V lookup: CDR1 DFQATT, CDR2 SNEGSKA (reference sequence). CDR3 protein: CSARDGRESSYNEQFF. CDR3 bases: TGCAGTGCTAGAGATGGCAGGGAGAGCTCCTACAATGAGCAGTTCTTC.

The rearrangement uses TRBV12-3 or TRBV12-4 and TRBJ2-1; 14 bases fit TRBD2. With V trimmed by 5 bases and J by 12 bases, 6 bases remained unmatched. The CDR3 loop spans 14 amino acids. CDR3 sequence: CASSPGLAGVWQFF. The CDR3 DNA sequence: TGTGCCAGCAGTCCGGGACTAGCGGGGGTGTGGCAGTTCTTC.

The V call is TRBV20-1, the J call TRBJ1-5, with no clear D. V dropped 5 bases and J dropped 8 bases, with 22 bases sitting between them. This CDR3 comprises 15 residues. Germline CDR1 reads DFQATT; CDR2 reads SNEGSKA (reference sequence). DNA of the CDR3: TGCAGTGCTCTCCCCTGGGTAGGCAGCGGGGAGCCCCAGCATTTT. It translates to CSALPWVGSGEPQHF.

This clonotype showed up just a few times. The CDR3 is CASSPLRQGLETQYF. CDR3 DNA: TGTGCCAGCAGTCCACTCAGACAGGGATTGGAGACCCAGTACTTC. This chain joins TRBV27 and TRBJ2-5, with 7 bases matching TRBD1. V shed 5 bases and J 5 bases; nucleotides not matched to a gene: 11. The length of the CDR3 is 15 residues. Germline V CDR1 and CDR2: MNHEY, SMNVEV (reference sequence).

The sample holds many counts of this clonotype. The rearrangement joins TRBV7-2 to TRBJ2-3; 13 positions agree with TRBD2. The CDR3 sequence is 19 residues long. The V segment lost 5 bases and the J segment 6 bases; nucleotides outside the gene matches: 17. In germline, CDR1 is SGHTA, CDR2 FQGNSA. The CDR3 reads CASSPGLAGDPVRFDTQYF. Here the CDR3 DNA reads TGTGCCAGCAGCCCCGGACTAGCGGGGGACCCAGTCAGATTTGATACGCAGTATTTT.

The chain couples TRBV2 to TRBJ1-5, with 7 nucleotides matching TRBD1. The CDR3 is 13 amino acids. The germline V gene has CDR1 SNHLY and CDR2 FYNNEI. V lost 4 bases and J lost 7; bases outside the gene matches: 4. The CDR3 bases are TGTGCCAGCAGTGGACAGGGTTTACAGCCCCAGCATTTT. Amino acids: CASSGQGLQPQHF.

This clonotype has only a few counts. The chain has TRBV19 and TRBJ2-1; 7 bases line up with TRBD2. J gave up 9 bases and V 5 bases, and 7 bases lay outside the gene matches. This CDR3 spans 13 amino acids. Per germline, CDR1 LNHDA and CDR2 SQIVND (reference sequence). The CDR3 DNA is TGTGCCAGTAGTCCGACTAGCCCCACTGAGCAGTTCTTC. Amino acids: CASSPTSPTEQFF.